These 28 T cell receptor beta chains originate from one sample sequenced in a study of T cell repertoires in cytomegalovirus infection. No antigen has been assigned to these receptors. TCRdb processed the reads anew with MiXCR; each CDR3 protein has one entry. This table holds around 71,000 distinct CDR3 sequences, 20% to 25% found once. The source material was CD8+ T cells from cultured PBMCs, sampled from culture after CMV antigen stimulation. These receptors were obtained from a human donor in good health (CMV status not recorded). Some clones in this sample may be carry-over from other donors' samples.

This clonotype appeared a few times. The chain links TRBV27 to TRBJ1-1, with 7 bases that match TRBD1. Unmatched junction bases numbered 12, after V lost 10 bases and J lost 7 bases. The CDR3 runs 13 residues. Germline V lookup: CDR1 MNHEY, CDR2 SMNVEV (reference sequence). The CDR3 sequence is CATSRGKNFEAFF. Here the CDR3 DNA reads TGTGCCACCAGCAGGGGGAAAAACTTTGAAGCTTTCTTT.

Only a few counts were recorded for this clonotype. The chain has TRBV28 and TRBJ1-3; no firm D call. V was shortened by 1 base and J by 6 bases, with 16 bases between the two germline ends. The length of the CDR3 is 16 residues. Per the germline V gene, CDR1 is MDHEN and CDR2 is SYDVKM. The CDR3 loop is CASSLFPGSFLNTIYF. The CDR3 region has the DNA TGTGCCAGCAGTTTATTCCCAGGCTCTTTCCTAAACACCATATATTTT.

Written as DNA, the CDR3 is TGTGCCAGCAGCGACGCCGGGGGGTACTCCTACGAGCAGTACTTC. It codes for CASSDAGGYSYEQYF. The V call is TRBV12-3 or TRBV12-4, the J call TRBJ2-7; 7 bases are a match to TRBD2. The CDR3 contains 15 residues. V lost 6 bases to trimming and J lost 0 bases; unmatched junction nucleotides: 8.

A few counts support this clonotype. V is TRBV24-1 and J is TRBJ1-5, with TRBD1 as a possible D gene (5 bases). V lost 2 bases, J lost 0 bases, and 16 bases lay in between. The CDR3 totals 18 residues. The germline CDR1 and CDR2 sequences are KGHDR and SFDVKD. The CDR3, as DNA: TGTGCCACCAGTGATTCCCTTACGGGGGTGTATAGCAATCAGCCCCAGCATTTT. It encodes CATSDSLTGVYSNQPQHF.

V gene TRBV12-3 or TRBV12-4 combines with J gene TRBJ1-5; D might be TRBD1 (6 bases). V lost 2 bases and J 5 bases, leaving 13 bases between the germline ends. The CDR3 covers 15 residues. For the CDR3, the DNA is TGTGCCAGCAGTTTAACCGGGGGCGAGGATCAGCCCCAGCATTTT. It specifies CASSLTGGEDQPQHF.

The V gene is TRBV12-3 or TRBV12-4, the J gene TRBJ1-5, with D uncertain. The V and J ends lost 0 bases and 0 bases respectively, with 3 bases between them. The CDR3 runs 14 residues. The CDR3 DNA is TGTGCCAGCAGTTTAGCAGCTAGCAATCAGCCCCAGCATTTT. Encoded protein: CASSLAASNQPQHF.

The V and J genes are TRBV5-6 and TRBJ1-3; 7 bases are shared with TRBD1. Germline CDR1 is SGHDT and CDR2 is YYEEEE. V was pared by 4 bases and J by 1 base, with 14 bases of the junction left unmatched. There are 18 residues in the CDR3. The CDR3 DNA follows: TGTGCCAGCAGCCCGGGACAGCTAAACCTAATATCTGGAAACACCATATATTTT. Protein product: CASSPGQLNLISGNTIYF.

The chain joins TRBV12-3 or TRBV12-4 to TRBJ1-5, with TRBD1 identical over 9 bases. V was pared by 2 bases and J by 8 bases, with 7 bases of the junction left unmatched. CDR3 length: 15 residues. CDR3: CASSLTQGAREPQHF. CDR3 coding DNA: TGTGCCAGCAGTTTAACACAGGGGGCAAGAGAGCCCCAGCATTTT.

Comments on this clonotype: Since no conserved phenylalanine or tryptophan closes the CDR3, a read error is the likely cause. This rearrangement joins TRBV6-2 or TRBV6-3 to TRBJ1-1; D is unclear. V lost 6 bases to trimming and J lost 4 bases, with 9 bases between them. The CDR3 extends over 12 amino acids. Germline V gene lookup returns CDR1 MNHEY and CDR2 SVGEGT. CDR3 in DNA: TGTGCCAGCAGGCGTTTTGGCACTGAAGCTTTCTTA. Translating it yields CASRRFGTEAFL.

The chain links TRBV7-8 to TRBJ2-7; possibly TRBD1 for D (6 bases). CDR3 length: 14 amino acids. CDR1 is SGHVS, CDR2 FQNEAQ, per germline. The ends were cut back, 10 bases at V and 2 bases at J, with 18 bases in the middle. The CDR3 reads CAINHPGHPYEQYF. DNA for the CDR3: TGTGCCATCAACCACCCGGGACACCCCTACGAGCAGTACTTC.

Many counts were recorded for this clonotype. The chain employs TRBV6-5 and TRBJ1-4, with a possible D match to TRBD1 (5 bases). Looked up from germline, CDR1 is MNHEY and CDR2 is SVGAGI. CDR3 length: 18 residues. V dropped 5 bases and J dropped 0 bases, with 19 bases sitting between them. The DNA for the CDR3 is TGTGCCAGCAGTCATCTACCCCGCGACAGAGCAACTAATGAAAAACTGTTTTTT. Translation: CASSHLPRDRATNEKLFF.

The DNA for the CDR3 is TGCGCCAGCAGCCAAGCTGCGGACACTGAAGCTTTCTTT. Translation: CASSQAADTEAFF. The chain joins TRBV4-1 to TRBJ1-1; D gene uncertain. CDR1 is MGHRA, CDR2 YSYEKL, per germline. V was cut by 1 base and J by 3 bases, with 6 bases left in between. The CDR3 spans 13 residues.

CDR3 sequence reads: CASSLEDRLGEKLFF. DNA for the CDR3: TGTGCCAGCAGCTTAGAGGACAGGTTAGGGGAAAAACTGTTTTTT. The gene calls are TRBV7-2 and TRBJ1-4; 7 positions match TRBD1. Germline V lookup: CDR1 SGHTA, CDR2 FQGNSA. Germline trimming cut 1 base from V and 8 bases from J; bases unmatched to any gene: 7. The CDR3 length is 15 residues.

The V gene is TRBV13, the J gene TRBJ2-7; TRBD1 agrees at 10 bases. CDR1 PRHDT and CDR2 FYEKMQ come from the germline V gene (reference sequence). The length of the CDR3 is 14 residues. The J segment lost 4 bases and the V segment lost 5 bases, leaving 5 bases of the junction unmatched. The DNA of the CDR3 is TGTGCCAGCAGCGAGGGGACAGGGGCTTACGAGCAGTACTTC. It yields the protein CASSEGTGAYEQYF.

This clonotype was detected a few times. V is TRBV7-2 and J is TRBJ1-4, with 11 nucleotides matching TRBD1. The junction had 13 bases not matched to a gene; V was cut back by 5 bases and J by 8 bases. Germline loops: CDR1 SGHTA, CDR2 FQGNSA. The CDR3 is 17 residues long. DNA of the CDR3: TGTGCCAGCAGCCATCCCTCGGACAGGGGGCTTCAGGAAAAACTGTTTTTT. Protein: CASSHPSDRGLQEKLFF.

This chain links TRBV29-1 with TRBJ1-2; 7 nucleotides align to TRBD1. The ends lost 6 bases at V and 8 bases at J; junction bases unmatched: 6. This CDR3 region has 11 residues. Per germline, CDR1 SQVTM and CDR2 ANQGSEA. CDR3 sequence reads: CSVAHRGGYTF. The CDR3 DNA sequence: TGCAGCGTAGCACACAGGGGAGGCTACACCTTC.

The chain joins TRBV7-2 to TRBJ1-5; the D gene is possibly TRBD1 (6 bases). The CDR3 has 15 amino acids. Germline assignment: CDR1 SGHTA and CDR2 FQGNSA. V was cut by 3 bases and J by 1 base, with 10 bases left in between. CDR3 loop: CASSLSTGSNQPQHF. CDR3 sequence (DNA): TGTGCCAGCAGCTTGAGTACAGGGAGCAATCAGCCCCAGCATTTT.

This clonotype showed up just a few times. The chain couples TRBV10-2 to TRBJ1-6, with TRBD1 as a possible D gene (6 bases). V was clipped by 4 bases and J by 3 bases, with 7 bases between them. This CDR3 region has 14 residues. Germline CDR1 reads WSHSY; CDR2 reads SAAADI. This CDR3 reads CASSGQVYNSPLHF. Here the CDR3 DNA reads TGCGCCAGCAGTGGACAGGTCTATAATTCACCCCTCCACTTT.

The chain has TRBV6-1 and TRBJ2-1, with 8 bases that match TRBD2. The CDR3 runs to 12 residues. Germline V gene sequence: CDR1 MNHNS, CDR2 SASEGT. The ends lost 7 bases at V and 7 bases at J; junction bases unmatched: 3. Here the CDR3 DNA reads TGTGCCAGCACCTCGGGGGGGAATGAGCAGTTCTTC. It translates to CASTSGGNEQFF.

The genes are TRBV5-6 and TRBJ1-5; no clear D gene. The CDR3 has 13 residues. V was cut by 0 bases and J by 7 bases, with 8 bases left in between. Germline assignment: CDR1 SGHDT and CDR2 YYEEEE. The CDR3 region has the DNA TGTGCCAGCAGCTTGGGGAACGGACAGCCCCAGCATTTT. Protein sequence: CASSLGNGQPQHF.

The chain is built from TRBV12-3 or TRBV12-4 and TRBJ1-1; D gene unclear. Trimming took off 6 bases at V and 1 base at J, with 15 bases between the two ends. The CDR3 contains 15 residues. The DNA for the CDR3 is TGTGCCAGCAGCTCCTACACGGGTGAGAACACTGAAGCTTTCTTT. It codes for CASSSYTGENTEAFF.

The rearrangement links TRBV5-4 to TRBJ2-7, with TRBD2 matching 10 bases. In germline, CDR1 is SGHNT, CDR2 YYREEE (reference sequence). The CDR3 consists of 14 residues. With 2 bases clipped from V and 6 bases from J, the junction kept 5 bases outside the gene matches. CDR3 in DNA: TGTGCCAGCAGCTTCGAGCGGGGGGGCCTCGAGCAGTACTTC. Translated: CASSFERGGLEQYF.

This chain links TRBV4-1 with TRBJ1-1, with D uncertain. This CDR3 has 15 amino acids. V was cut by 0 bases and J by 1 base, with 9 bases left in between. The germline V gene encodes CDR1 MGHRA and CDR2 YSYEKL. CDR3: CASSQEGQENTEAFF. CDR3 coding DNA: TGCGCCAGCAGCCAAGAAGGCCAGGAGAACACTGAAGCTTTCTTT.

The rearrangement uses TRBV6-5 and TRBJ2-2; D is unclear. This CDR3 is 13 amino acids long. Germline V CDR1 and CDR2: MNHEY, SVGAGI. The V end was cut by 6 bases, the J end by 5 bases, with 10 bases between. The CDR3 nucleotides are TGTGCCAGCAGCTTGTTGGCGACCGGGGAGCTGTTTTTT. Encoded protein: CASSLLATGELFF.

V is TRBV12-3 or TRBV12-4 and J is TRBJ2-7; TRBD1 matches 7 bases. The length of the CDR3 is 14 residues. V gave up 7 bases and J gave up 3 bases; unmatched junction bases: 9. CDR3 residues: CASKSGTDLYEQYF. The DNA of the CDR3 is TGTGCCAGCAAGTCCGGGACAGATCTCTACGAGCAGTACTTC.

This clonotype was found a few times. The chain couples TRBV6-5 to TRBJ1-6; weak D call: TRBD1 (6 bases). Trimming cost V 5 bases and J 0 bases, with 23 bases left between them. Germline CDR1 and CDR2: MNHEY and SVGAGI. The CDR3 covers 20 residues. This CDR3 is CASSRLTGTPMSSYNSPLHF. The DNA of the CDR3 is TGTGCCAGCAGTCGATTAACCGGGACACCCATGAGCTCCTATAATTCACCCCTCCACTTT.

In this sample, this clonotype turned up a few times. The chain combines TRBV7-2 with TRBJ2-3, with TRBD2 matching over 15 bases. The germline V gene encodes CDR1 SGHTA and CDR2 FQGNSA. The CDR3 covers 18 residues. Trimming removed 5 bases from V and 5 bases from J; junction bases left unmatched: 11. In nucleotides, the CDR3 is TGTGCCAGCAGCCCAATAGGACTAGCGGGGGGGCCAGGAGATACGCAGTATTTT. It is translated as CASSPIGLAGGPGDTQYF.

This clonotype was observed a few times. The chain carries TRBV7-9 and TRBJ2-3, with D possibly matching TRBD1 (5 bases). Trimming left V 7 bases short and J 4 bases short, with 18 bases between. Germline CDR1 reads SEHNR; CDR2 reads FQNEAQ (reference sequence). This CDR3 region has 15 residues. Here the CDR3 reads CASTLGQGGADTQYF. The CDR3 bases are TGTGCCAGCACCCTGGGGCAGGGTGGAGCAGATACGCAGTATTTT.